This T cell receptor beta chain originates from a study of a mutant IDH1 vaccine in newly diagnosed glioma. Time point indicated: week 23, last vaccination. Every vaccine dose comprised 300 ug of mutant IDH1 20-mer peptide plus topical imiquimod. Details on this clone: Its antigen is still unknown.

The repertoire was sequenced with immunoSEQ multiplex PCR; TCRdb's copy has only in-frame clones and lacks some. The sample carries tens of thousands of clones, approximately 80% recorded once. Material: PBMCs, obtained from a glioma patient whose treatment included an IDH1 peptide vaccine. The receptor's source is a man in his forties with glioma.

CDR3 protein: CAISELGEPQHF. CDR3 in DNA: TGTGCCATCAGTGAGCTGGGGGAGCCCCAGCATTTT. The gene calls are TRBV10-3 and TRBJ1-5, with D perhaps TRBD1 (5 bases). V lost 2 bases to trimming and J lost 8 bases, with 7 bases between them. The CDR3 contains 12 residues. Per germline, CDR1 ENHRY and CDR2 SYGVKD.